A selection of T cell receptor beta chains follows, all from one sample in a study of monozygotic twins with inflammatory bowel disease. TCRdb re-called the 5' RACE reads and gives one entry per CDR3 protein, without DNA. With 400,000 to 500,000 distinct CDR3 sequences in the sample, the ten largest clones hold approximately 2.3%. The specimen was blood. The receptor set was obtained from a human donor with ulcerative colitis or Crohn's disease, or a healthy co-twin of an affected twin (not recorded which). Each CDR3 is given with its conserved first and last residue. The order of the fields is J gene, V gene, CDR3 protein.

TRBJ2-1 | TRBV7-6 | CASSLGPQGYNEQFF
TRBJ2-3 | TRBV20-1 | CSASAVLAGADTQYF
TRBJ2-2 | TRBV5-1 | CASSLTVSTGELFF
TRBJ2-4 | TRBV9 | CASSVGRSENMQYF
TRBJ2-5 | TRBV7-3 | CASSLTAPGTQYF
TRBJ2-3 | TRBV7-6 | CASSLARTSARDTQYF
TRBJ1-5 | TRBV9 | CASSRDSFQPQHF
TRBJ1-4 | TRBV3-1 | CASSQDRLTKGEKLFF
TRBJ2-5 | TRBV12-3/TRBV12-4 | CASSLGRSSLQETQYF
TRBJ2-3 | TRBV24-1 | CATSRPGQRGQYF
TRBJ2-1 | TRBV7-2 | CASNTIAGKNEQFF
TRBJ1-4 | TRBV7-2 | CASSPNLVGEKLFF
TRBJ2-2 | TRBV19 | CASFPSRDRGRGTGELFF
TRBJ1-5 | TRBV20-1 | CSASLGVDYSNQPQHF
TRBJ2-3 | TRBV12-3/TRBV12-4 | CASSLGGLLTDTQYF
TRBJ1-1 | TRBV29-1 | CSVEVGPRNTEAFF
TRBJ2-5 | TRBV7-6 | CASSLAHGTGLQETQYF
TRBJ2-7 | TRBV5-1 | CASSLGAGKYEQYF
TRBJ2-3 | TRBV20-1 | CSAFSGSTDTQYF
TRBJ1-1 | TRBV6-2/TRBV6-3 | CASRDRMNTEAFF
TRBJ2-1 | TRBV24-1 | CATSDPGTHTSGEYNEQFF
TRBJ1-1 | TRBV5-5 | CASSPGTGRGSAFF
TRBJ1-1 | TRBV7-9 | CASSLAGGQSEAFF
TRBJ2-2 | TRBV10-3 | CAITAPQGGELFF
TRBJ2-3 | TRBV18 | CASSQIPIQFTDTQYF
TRBJ2-7 | TRBV20-1 | CSAVEPGRPYEQYF
TRBJ2-7 | TRBV5-5 | CASSREGLAAYEQYF
TRBJ2-1 | TRBV6-1 | CASNAVHIYNEQFF
TRBJ2-7 | TRBV27 | CASSLSPLSGKYF
TRBJ1-1 | TRBV6-1 | CASSPEGAGTEAYF
TRBJ1-2 | TRBV7-3 | CASRRDRGIGGYTF
TRBJ2-1 | TRBV28 | CASKLQGYEQFF
TRBJ2-7 | TRBV13 | CASSINTYEQYF
TRBJ2-7 | TRBV28 | CASKRGTGFVYEQYF
TRBJ2-7 | TRBV5-1 | CASSNKSRGEQYF
TRBJ2-1 | TRBV24-1 | CATSDPNPLADSYNEQFF
TRBJ1-1 | TRBV20-1 | CSARGPGLGMNTEAFF
TRBJ2-1 | TRBV4-2 | CASSQRWLGGRTPNEQFF
TRBJ1-1 | TRBV12-3/TRBV12-4 | CASSTDRVRTEAFF
TRBJ2-1 | TRBV6-2/TRBV6-3 | CASSLDYNEQFF